A selection of T cell receptor beta chains follows, all from one sample in a study of cytomegalovirus exposure and HLA in healthy donors. Profiled with immunoSEQ multiplex PCR; TCRdb holds only in-frame clones, not every one. This sample has around 85,000 clones, with approximately 80% found just once. The sequenced sample was PBMCs. The receptors come from a woman in her forties or fifties in good health and CMV-seropositive. The CDR3 runs from the conserved cysteine through the conserved F or W. The order of the fields is V gene, D gene, J gene, clone size, CDR3 DNA, CDR3 protein. D genes are given only for firm matches. Only part of the rows carry a size: once, few, many, or a class if the clone is expanded.

>TRBV6-1|.|TRBJ1-1|many
TGTGCCAGCAGTGAAGCGCTGGGGGCAGTCACTGAAGCTTTCTTT
CASSEALGAVTEAFF
>TRBV6-5|.|TRBJ1-2|few
TGTGCCAGCATCCCTCAGGGACCCCCGGGGGATGGCTACACCTTC
CASIPQGPPGDGYTF
>TRBV7-6|TRBD1|TRBJ2-1|.
TGTGCCAGCAGCTTCGGGACAGGGAGGGATGAGCAGTTCTTC
CASSFGTGRDEQFF
>TRBV7-8|.|TRBJ2-4|.
TGTGCCAGCAGCCAGGGGAGGTTACGCGGGAGAGAGGGAAACATTCAGTACTTC
CASSQGRLRGREGNIQYF
>TRBV7-3|.|TRBJ1-1|many
TGTGCCAGCAGCCCAGCGGACAGTTTTATGAACACTGAAGCTTTCTTT
CASSPADSFMNTEAFF
>TRBV9|.|TRBJ2-1|.
TGTGCCAGCAGCCCAGAGGGGGTGCCCTACAATGAGCAGTTCTTC
CASSPEGVPYNEQFF
>TRBV27|.|TRBJ2-1|.
TGTGCCAGCAGTTTGGGCCCTTGGAATGAGCAGTTCTTC
CASSLGPWNEQFF
>TRBV15|.|TRBJ1-1|.
TGTGCCACCAGCAGAGGGGGCAGTAACACTGAAGCTTTCTTT
CATSRGGSNTEAFF
>TRBV11-2|TRBD1|TRBJ1-5|.
TGTGCCAGCAGCGTTCGACAGGGAGGTGCCCAGCATTTT
CASSVRQGGAQHF
>TRBV4-1|TRBD2|TRBJ2-1|.
TGCGCCAGCAGCCACGTAGCGGGAAAATGGTCCAATGAGCAGTTCTTC
CASSHVAGKWSNEQFF
>TRBV29-1|.|TRBJ1-1|few
TGCAGCGTTCAGCCATCAATGGGAGACACTGAAGCTTTCTTT
CSVQPSMGDTEAFF
>TRBV29-1|.|TRBJ2-7|.
TGCAGCGTTGCTCGGACATTCGACTCCTACGAGCAGTACTTC
CSVARTFDSYEQYF
>TRBV18|TRBD1|TRBJ1-6|few
TGTGCCAGCTCACAGGGACAGGGGGCAGAAGGGCCCCTCCACTTT
CASSQGQGAEGPLHF
>TRBV15|.|TRBJ2-3|.
TGTGCCACCAGCAGAGATCAGGGGTCGTTAGATACGCAGTATTTT
CATSRDQGSLDTQYF
>TRBV4-2|TRBD2|TRBJ2-1|.
TGTGCCAGCAGCCCACAACTAGCGGGGGGAGGTCAGTTCTTC
CASSPQLAGGGQFF
>TRBV6-1|.|TRBJ1-2|.
TGTGCCAGCAGTGAGTGGGGCTCTGGCTATGGCTACACCTTC
CASSEWGSGYGYTF
>TRBV6-1|TRBD1|TRBJ1-1|.
TGTGCTAGCAGGTATATTTTCAGGGGGCCGACTGAAGCTTTCTTT
CASRYIFRGPTEAFF
>TRBV18|.|TRBJ1-2|.
TGTGCCAGCTCACCACAACAGGGAAAGACCTCGCTTAACTATGGCTACACCTTC
CASSPQQGKTSLNYGYTF
>TRBV5-1|.|TRBJ2-3|.
TGCGCCAGCAGCTCCACAGGGCAAGGAAGAACAGATACGCAGTATTTT
CASSSTGQGRTDTQYF
>TRBV6-5|.|TRBJ2-7|.
TGTGCCAGCAGTTACGAAAGGGGGATTTATGAGCAGTACTTC
CASSYERGIYEQYF
>TRBV10-1|.|TRBJ2-1|.
TGCGCCACTTCCCTGGCTGACAATGAGCAGTTCTTC
CATSLADNEQFF
>TRBV6-5|.|TRBJ2-3|.
TGTGCCAGCATCGGGTCGGGGTACAAGACGCAGTATTTT
CASIGSGYKTQYF
>TRBV7-3|.|TRBJ2-5|once
TGTGCCAGCAGCTTAAAAGGAGTTGGGCAAGAGACCCAGTACTTC
CASSLKGVGQETQYF
>TRBV5-4|TRBD1|TRBJ2-1|.
TGTGCCAGCAGCCCCGGGACAGAGTACAATGAGCAGTTCTTC
CASSPGTEYNEQFF
>TRBV7-3|.|TRBJ1-5|.
TGTGCCAGCAGCCTCCGGACAGATCTATATAGCAATCAGCCCCAGCATTTT
CASSLRTDLYSNQPQHF
>TRBV19|.|TRBJ2-4|.
TGTGCCAGTAATGAGGCGCTCACCCAAAACATTCAGTACTTC
CASNEALTQNIQYF
>TRBV6-5|.|TRBJ2-5|few
TGTGCCAGCAGAGGGGGCGGGGTCGGGGAGACCCAGTACTTC
CASRGGGVGETQYF
>TRBV7-9|TRBD1|TRBJ1-1|.
TGTTCCAGCAGCTCACGGGACAGTGAAGCTTTCTTT
CSSSSRDSEAFF
>TRBV27|.|TRBJ1-3|.
TGTGCCAGCAGTTTATCTTACTCTGGAAACACCATATATTTT
CASSLSYSGNTIYF
>TRBV6-1|.|TRBJ1-3|few
TGTGCCAGCAGTCTCGACGGGGGAAACACCATATATTTT
CASSLDGGNTIYF
>TRBV5-6|.|TRBJ2-7|.
TGTGCCAGCAGCCCACCAGGGAATCTCTACGAGCAGTACTTC
CASSPPGNLYEQYF
>TRBV9|TRBD2|TRBJ2-1|.
TGTGCCAGCAGCGCCCCGCTAGCGGGAGCATACAATGAGCAGTTCTTC
CASSAPLAGAYNEQFF
>TRBV5-1|TRBD2|TRBJ2-5|.
TGCGCCAGCAGCACCGGACTAGCGGGAGTGGCGGAGGAGACCCAGTACTTC
CASSTGLAGVAEETQYF